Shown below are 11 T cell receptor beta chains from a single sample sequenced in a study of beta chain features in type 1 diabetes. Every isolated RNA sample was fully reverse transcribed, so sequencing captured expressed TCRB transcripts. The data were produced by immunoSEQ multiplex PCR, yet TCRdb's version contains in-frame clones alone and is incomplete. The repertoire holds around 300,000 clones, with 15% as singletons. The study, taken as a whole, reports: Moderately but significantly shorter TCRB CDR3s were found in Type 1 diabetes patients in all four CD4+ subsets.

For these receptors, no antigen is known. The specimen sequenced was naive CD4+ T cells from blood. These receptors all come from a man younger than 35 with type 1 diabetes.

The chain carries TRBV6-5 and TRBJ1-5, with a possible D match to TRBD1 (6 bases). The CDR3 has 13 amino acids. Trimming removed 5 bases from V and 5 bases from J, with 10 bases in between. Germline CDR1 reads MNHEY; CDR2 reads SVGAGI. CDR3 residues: CASSGGAHQPQHF. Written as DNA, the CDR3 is TGTGCCAGCAGTGGGGGGGCACATCAGCCCCAGCATTTT.

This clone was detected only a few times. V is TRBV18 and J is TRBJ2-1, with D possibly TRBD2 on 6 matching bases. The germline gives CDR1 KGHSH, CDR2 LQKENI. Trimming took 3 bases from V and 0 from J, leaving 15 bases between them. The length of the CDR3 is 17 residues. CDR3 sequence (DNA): TGTGCCAGCTCACCCCGAGCGGGTCTGAGCTCCTACAATGAGCAGTTCTTC. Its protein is CASSPRAGLSSYNEQFF.

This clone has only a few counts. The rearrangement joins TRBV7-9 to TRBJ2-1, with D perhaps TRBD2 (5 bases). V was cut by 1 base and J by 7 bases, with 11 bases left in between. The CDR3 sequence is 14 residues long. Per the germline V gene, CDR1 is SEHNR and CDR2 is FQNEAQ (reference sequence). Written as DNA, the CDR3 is TGTGCCAGCAGCTTAGGTCTAGCTTGGAATGAGCAGTTCTTC. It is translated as CASSLGLAWNEQFF.

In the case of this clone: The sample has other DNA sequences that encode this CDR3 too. The DNA for the CDR3 is TGTGCCAGCAGTGTTGGCGGGAGAAACACCGGGGAGCTGTTTTTT. This gives the protein CASSVGGRNTGELFF. The chain links TRBV2 to TRBJ2-2, with 7 bases lining up with TRBD2. The CDR3 length is 15 residues. V was pared by 4 bases and J by 2 bases, with 4 bases of the junction left unmatched. Germline CDR1 and CDR2: SNHLY and FYNNEI.

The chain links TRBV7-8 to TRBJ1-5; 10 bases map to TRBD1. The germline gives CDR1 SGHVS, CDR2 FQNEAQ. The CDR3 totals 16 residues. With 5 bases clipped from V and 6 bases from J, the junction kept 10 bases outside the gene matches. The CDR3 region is CASSRNGQGGGQPQHF. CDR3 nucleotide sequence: TGTGCCAGCAGCCGTAACGGACAGGGGGGGGGTCAGCCCCAGCATTTT.

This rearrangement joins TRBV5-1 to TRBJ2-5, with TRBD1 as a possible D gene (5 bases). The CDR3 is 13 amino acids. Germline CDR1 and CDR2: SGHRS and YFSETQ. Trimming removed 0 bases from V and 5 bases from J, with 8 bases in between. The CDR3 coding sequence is TGCGCCAGCAGCTTGGGATCAGGGGAGACCCAGTACTTC. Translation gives CASSLGSGETQYF.

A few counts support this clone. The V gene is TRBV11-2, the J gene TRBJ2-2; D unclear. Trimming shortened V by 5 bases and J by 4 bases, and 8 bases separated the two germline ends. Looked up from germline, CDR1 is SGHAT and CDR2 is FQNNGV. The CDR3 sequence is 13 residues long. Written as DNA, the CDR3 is TGTGCCAGCAGCCGGTACCTCACCGGGGAGCTGTTTTTT. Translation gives CASSRYLTGELFF. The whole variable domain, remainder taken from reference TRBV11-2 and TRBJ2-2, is EAGVAQSPRYKIIEKRQSVAFWCNPISGHATLYWYQQILGQGPKLLIQFQNNGVVDDSQLPKDRFSAERLKGVDSTLKIQPAKLEDSAVYLCASSRYLTGELFFGEGSRLTVL.

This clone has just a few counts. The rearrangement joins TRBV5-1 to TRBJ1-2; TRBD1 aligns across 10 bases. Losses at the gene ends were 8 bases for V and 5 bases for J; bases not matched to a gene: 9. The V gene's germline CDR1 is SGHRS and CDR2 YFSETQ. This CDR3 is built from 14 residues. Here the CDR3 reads CASSDRGLGYGYTF. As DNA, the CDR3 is TGCGCCAGTTCCGACAGGGGGCTAGGGTATGGCTACACCTTC.

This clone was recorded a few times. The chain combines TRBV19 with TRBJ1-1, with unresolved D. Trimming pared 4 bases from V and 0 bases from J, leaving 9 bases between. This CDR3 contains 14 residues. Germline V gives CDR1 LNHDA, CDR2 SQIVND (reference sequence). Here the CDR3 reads CASSRLGMNTEAFF. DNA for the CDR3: TGTGCCAGTAGTAGGCTGGGCATGAACACTGAAGCTTTCTTT.

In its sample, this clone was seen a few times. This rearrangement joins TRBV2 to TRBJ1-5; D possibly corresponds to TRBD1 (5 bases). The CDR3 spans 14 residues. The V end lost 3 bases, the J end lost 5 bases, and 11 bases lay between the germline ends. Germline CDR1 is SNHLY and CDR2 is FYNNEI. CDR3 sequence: CASSDRVGDQPQHF. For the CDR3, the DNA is TGTGCCAGCAGTGACAGGGTGGGCGATCAGCCCCAGCATTTT.

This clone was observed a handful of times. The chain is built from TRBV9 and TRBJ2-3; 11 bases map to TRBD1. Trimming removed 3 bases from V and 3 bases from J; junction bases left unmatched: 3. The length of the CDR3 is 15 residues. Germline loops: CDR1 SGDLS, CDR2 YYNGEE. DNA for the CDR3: TGTGCCAGCAGCGCGGGACAGGGGGGGACAGATACGCAGTATTTT. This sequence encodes CASSAGQGGTDTQYF. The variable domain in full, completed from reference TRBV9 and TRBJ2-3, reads DSGVTQTPKHLITATGQRVTLRCSPRSGDLSVYWYQQSLDQGLQFLIQYYNGEERAKGNILERFSAQQFPDLHSELNLSSLELGDSALYFCASSAGQGGTDTQYFGPGTRLTVL.